One and the same sample provided the 27 T cell receptor beta chains below, sequenced in a study of blood T cell repertoires in COVID-19. The assay was immunoSEQ multiplex PCR, and TCRdb's table has in-frame clones only and misses some. This sample has roughly 120,000 clones, with 75% to 90% found just once. Sequences were obtained from peripheral blood. The receptor set was obtained from an elderly woman with COVID-19, enrolled during active disease.

CDR3 sequence (DNA): TGTGCCAGCAGATGGGGAGGAGATACGCAGTATTTT. This gives the protein CASRWGGDTQYF. The rearrangement uses TRBV28 and TRBJ2-3; D is perhaps TRBD2 (6 bases). The CDR3 is made up of 12 amino acids. Trimming shortened V by 6 bases and J by 5 bases, and 9 bases separated the two germline ends. Germline V gene sequence: CDR1 MDHEN, CDR2 SYDVKM. Looking up the rest from reference TRBV28 and TRBJ2-3 gives the full variable domain: DVKVTQSSRYLVKRTGEKVFLECVQDMDHENMFWYRQDPGLGLRLIYFSYDVKMKEKGDIPEGYSVSREKKERFSLILESASTNQTSMYLCASRWGGDTQYFGPGTRLTVL.

The chain has TRBV9 and TRBJ1-1; 9 positions agree with TRBD1. The germline V gene encodes CDR1 SGDLS and CDR2 YYNGEE. This CDR3 contains 15 residues. With 0 bases clipped from V and 1 base from J, the junction kept 1 base outside the gene matches. The CDR3 here is CASSVGDRANTEAFF. As DNA, the CDR3 is TGTGCCAGCAGCGTAGGGGACAGGGCGAACACTGAAGCTTTCTTT.

The V call is TRBV5-6, the J call TRBJ2-1; D is unresolved. The CDR3 totals 16 residues. The germline gives CDR1 SGHDT, CDR2 YYEEEE. V lost 2 bases and J lost 0, with 12 bases in between. The DNA for the CDR3 is TGTGCCAGCAGCTTCAACGCGGAGAGCTCCTACAATGAGCAGTTCTTC. It is translated as CASSFNAESSYNEQFF. The whole variable domain, remainder taken from reference TRBV5-6 and TRBJ2-1, is DAGVTQSPTHLIKTRGQQVTLRCSPKSGHDTVSWYQQALGQGPQFIFQYYEEEERQRGNFPDRFSGHQFPNYSSELNVNALLLGDSALYLCASSFNAESSYNEQFFGPGTRLTVL.

The chain is built from TRBV19 and TRBJ2-3; a possible D gene is TRBD1 (5 bases). This CDR3 comprises 15 residues. The ends were cut back, 6 bases at V and 3 bases at J, with 16 bases in the middle. Germline-derived CDR1 and CDR2 are LNHDA and SQIVND (reference sequence). The CDR3 here is CASRIVGAKTDTQYF. The DNA of the CDR3 is TGTGCCAGTAGAATCGTAGGGGCAAAAACAGATACGCAGTATTTT.

This clone occurred a few times. V and J are TRBV19 and TRBJ2-7, with TRBD2 identical over 7 bases. The CDR3 is made up of 14 amino acids. The germline V gene encodes CDR1 LNHDA and CDR2 SQIVND (reference sequence). V shed 3 bases, J shed 5 bases, and the junction held 7 bases outside the gene matches. The CDR3 nucleotides read TGTGCCAGTAGTATCACTAGCGTGGTCCACGAGCAGTACTTC. Protein: CASSITSVVHEQYF.

This chain links TRBV5-1 with TRBJ2-1, with TRBD2 identical over 13 bases. Germline V gene data show CDR1 as SGHRS and CDR2 as YFSETQ. The V segment lost 5 bases and the J segment 0 bases; nucleotides outside the gene matches: 8. There are 18 residues in the CDR3. CDR3 sequence: CASSPGLAGLFSYNEQFF. CDR3 DNA: TGCGCCAGCAGTCCGGGACTAGCGGGACTCTTCTCCTACAATGAGCAGTTCTTC.

The chain carries TRBV5-1 and TRBJ2-1, with 11 positions matching TRBD2. After removal of 4 bases from V and 1 base from J, the junction contained 19 bases not matched to a gene. Germline V CDR1 and CDR2: SGHRS, YFSETQ. There are 21 residues in the CDR3. The DNA of the CDR3 is TGCGCCAGCAGCCCCGCCCGTAGCGGGAGGGCCTATGTCACATCCTACAATGAGCAGTTCTTC. This encodes CASSPARSGRAYVTSYNEQFF.

In its sample, this clone was seen a few times. The rearrangement links TRBV6-4 to TRBJ2-1, with TRBD2 identical over 7 bases. Trimming cost V 5 bases and J 6 bases; bases outside gene matches: 4. The germline CDR1 and CDR2 sequences are MRHNA and SNTAGT. CDR3 length: 13 residues. The CDR3 DNA is TGTGCCAGCAGTATTTGGGAGGGCAATGAGCAGTTCTTC. This gives the protein CASSIWEGNEQFF.

The CDR3 region has the DNA TGTGCCAGCAGCCCCCGGCGACTAGCGGGAGGACAAGAGACCCAGTACTTC. Amino acid sequence: CASSPRRLAGGQETQYF. This chain joins TRBV7-8 and TRBJ2-5; 13 nucleotides match TRBD2. V gave up 5 bases and J gave up 2 bases; unmatched junction bases: 8. The CDR3 extends over 17 amino acids. From germline, CDR1 is SGHVS and CDR2 FQNEAQ.

This CDR3 is CASSYGGVGAPYEQYF. CDR3 nucleotide sequence: TGTGCCAGCAGTTATGGGGGCGTGGGAGCCCCCTACGAGCAGTACTTC. The chain has TRBV7-9 and TRBJ2-7; weak D call: TRBD1 (6 bases). Germline V gene lookup returns CDR1 SEHNR and CDR2 FQNEAQ (reference sequence). This CDR3 has 16 amino acids. Between the trimmed V and J ends, which lost 6 bases and 2 bases, there was a span of 20 bases.

The chain links TRBV5-1 to TRBJ2-2; TRBD2 aligns across 9 bases. Trimming cost V 4 bases and J 3 bases; bases outside gene matches: 4. The CDR3 contains 15 residues. Germline V gene data show CDR1 as SGHRS and CDR2 as YFSETQ. CDR3 residues: CASSARLADTGELFF. The CDR3 DNA reads as TGCGCCAGCAGCGCTCGACTAGCGGACACCGGGGAGCTGTTTTTT. Full variable domain (remainder filled in from reference TRBV5-1 and TRBJ2-2): KAGVTQTPRYLIKTRGQQVTLSCSPISGHRSVSWYQQTPGQGLQFLFEYFSETQRNKGNFPGRFSGRQFSNSRSEMNVSTLELGDSALYLCASSARLADTGELFFGEGSRLTVL.

The CDR3 loop reads CASSSQGLYGYTF. CDR3 DNA sequence: TGTGCCAGCAGCTCTCAGGGCCTATATGGCTACACCTTC. The chain links TRBV11-2 to TRBJ1-2, with a weak D call TRBD1 (5 bases). V was clipped by 4 bases and J by 5 bases, with 11 bases between them. The germline CDR1 and CDR2 sequences are SGHAT and FQNNGV. The CDR3 has 13 amino acids.

This clone showed up just once. The genes are TRBV5-1 and TRBJ2-5; maybe TRBD1 (6 bases). CDR1 is SGHRS, CDR2 YFSETQ, per germline. V lost 3 bases and J 2 bases, leaving 11 bases between the germline ends. The CDR3 has 14 residues. The CDR3 sequence is CASSSGTLQETQYF. The DNA for the CDR3 is TGCGCCAGCAGCTCCGGGACACTTCAAGAGACCCAGTACTTC.

This chain connects TRBV5-4 to TRBJ2-1, with D possibly matching TRBD1 (6 bases). CDR3 length: 15 amino acids. Germline V gene data show CDR1 as SGHNT and CDR2 as YYREEE (reference sequence). V lost 4 bases, J lost 0 bases, and 11 bases lay in between. This CDR3 reads CASSPDRSSYNEQFF. CDR3 in DNA: TGTGCCAGCAGCCCCGACAGGAGCTCCTACAATGAGCAGTTCTTC.

The chain is built from TRBV3-1 (or the pseudogene TRBV3-2) and TRBJ2-5, with a possible D match to TRBD2 (6 bases). This CDR3 region has 13 residues. CDR1 is LGHDT and CDR2 is YNNKEL in the germline V gene (reference sequence). V was pared by 4 bases and J by 5 bases, with 11 bases between. The CDR3 DNA is TGTGCCAGCAGCCGGCTTCTAGCGGAGACCCAGTACTTC. It specifies CASSRLLAETQYF.

J is TRBJ2-1 and V is TRBV6-4, with 9 nucleotides matching TRBD2. The trim removed 6 bases at V and 7 bases at J, leaving 10 bases unmatched. Looked up from germline, CDR1 is MRHNA and CDR2 is SNTAGT. The CDR3 contains 15 residues. The CDR3 DNA reads TGTGCCAGCAGCCTAGCGGGGACCATTTCGAATGAGCAGTTCTTC. Translation: CASSLAGTISNEQFF.

CDR3 residues: CATGLGAGVYEQYF. As DNA, the CDR3 is TGTGCCACCGGTTTGGGGGCGGGAGTCTACGAGCAGTACTTC. The chain couples TRBV28 to TRBJ2-7; TRBD2 is a possible D gene (7 bases). Between the trimmed V and J ends, which lost 10 bases and 3 bases, there was a span of 19 bases. This CDR3 region has 14 residues. From germline, CDR1 is MDHEN and CDR2 SYDVKM.

V and J are TRBV7-9 and TRBJ2-6; the D is unclear. This CDR3 has 16 residues. Trimming shortened V by 1 base and J by 0 bases, and 7 bases separated the two germline ends. Per germline, CDR1 SEHNR and CDR2 FQNEAQ (reference sequence). CDR3 residues: CASSLDAFSGANVLTF. The CDR3 coding sequence is TGTGCCAGCAGCTTAGATGCGTTCTCTGGGGCCAACGTCCTGACTTTC.

This clone showed up many times. The chain employs TRBV6-6 and TRBJ1-2; 7 bases align to TRBD1. Trimming removed 8 bases from V and 7 bases from J; junction bases left unmatched: 13. Germline CDR1 and CDR2: MNHNY and SVGAGI (reference sequence). This CDR3 comprises 14 residues. The CDR3 protein is CASLTFGQVAGYTF. The CDR3 DNA follows: TGTGCCAGCCTAACTTTTGGACAGGTGGCTGGCTACACCTTC.

This chain joins TRBV7-2 and TRBJ2-5; no definite D call. The CDR3 extends over 13 amino acids. Between the trimmed V and J ends, which lost 1 base and 2 bases, there was a span of 5 bases. The germline CDR1 and CDR2 sequences are SGHTA and FQGNSA. CDR3 sequence (DNA): TGTGCCAGCAGCTTAGTAACACAAGAGACCCAGTACTTC. Its protein is CASSLVTQETQYF.

The genes are TRBV7-3 and TRBJ1-6; D remains unclear. Germline assignment: CDR1 SGHTA and CDR2 FQGTGA. The CDR3 runs 13 residues. Trimming shortened V by 5 bases and J by 6 bases, and 8 bases separated the two germline ends. This CDR3 reads CASSLGLNSPLHF. The CDR3 bases are TGTGCCAGCAGCCTCGGACTTAATTCACCCCTCCACTTT.

The chain carries TRBV19 and TRBJ2-5, with 8 bases matching TRBD1. The CDR3 covers 14 residues. J was trimmed by 5 bases and V by 5 bases; bases with no gene match: 7. The germline V gene has CDR1 LNHDA and CDR2 SQIVND (reference sequence). The CDR3 DNA follows: TGTGCCAGTAGTCCACAGGGGGTCGGGGAGACCCAGTACTTC. Translating gives CASSPQGVGETQYF.

A single count supports this clone. V usage is TRBV6-2 or TRBV6-3 and J usage is TRBJ2-1; 9 bases are a match to TRBD1. The CDR3 extends over 14 amino acids. Germline V gene sequence: CDR1 MNHEY, CDR2 SVGEGT. V shed 4 bases, J shed 8 bases, and the junction held 6 bases outside the gene matches. The CDR3 nucleotides are TGTGCCAGCAGTTTAGGGACAGGGAAGGATGAGCAGTTCTTC. Translating gives CASSLGTGKDEQFF.

The CDR3 sequence is CASSLGPSGYEQYF. For the CDR3, the DNA is TGTGCCAGCAGCTTAGGGCCTAGCGGTTACGAGCAGTACTTC. The rearrangement joins TRBV7-8 to TRBJ2-7; 7 positions match TRBD2. After removal of 1 base from V and 4 bases from J, the junction contained 4 bases not matched to a gene. The CDR3 is 14 residues long. CDR1 and CDR2 (germline): SGHVS, FQNEAQ.

In its sample, this clone was seen a few times. The rearrangement uses TRBV4-3 and TRBJ1-3; no reliable D call. CDR1 is LGHNA, CDR2 YSLEER, per germline. This CDR3 spans 16 amino acids. Deletions cut 1 base from V and 0 bases from J, with 10 bases between. CDR3 region: CASSQGDGISGNTIYF. CDR3 in DNA: TGCGCCAGCAGCCAAGGCGACGGGATCTCTGGAAACACCATATATTTT.

The chain has TRBV15 and TRBJ1-1; the match to TRBD1 covers 10 bases. With 5 bases clipped from V and 5 bases from J, the junction kept 8 bases outside the gene matches. The CDR3 covers 15 residues. Germline values: CDR1 LNHNV, CDR2 YYDKDF (reference sequence). The CDR3 reads CATSPADRGGTEAFF. CDR3 bases: TGTGCCACCAGCCCGGCGGACAGGGGGGGAACTGAAGCTTTCTTT. The whole variable domain, filled in from reference TRBV15 and TRBJ1-1, reads DAMVIQNPRYQVTQFGKPVTLSCSQTLNHNVMYWYQQKSSQAPKLLFHYYDKDFNNEADTPDNFQSRRPNTSFCFLDIRSPGLGDTAMYLCATSPADRGGTEAFFGQGTRLTVV.

The chain employs TRBV6-2 or TRBV6-3 and TRBJ2-7; 9 bases are shared with TRBD1. V lost 6 bases and J lost 8; bases outside the gene matches: 11. The germline V gene encodes CDR1 MNHEY and CDR2 SVGEGT. The CDR3 runs to 14 residues. The CDR3 protein is CASSSGTGNLQQYF. The CDR3 DNA reads as TGTGCCAGCAGCTCCGGGACAGGGAATTTGCAGCAGTACTTC.